The 10 T cell receptor beta chains below were found in one sample sequenced in a study of shared clonotypes between healthy human individuals. Terminally differentiated effector memory CD45RA+ cells were left out of the naive CD8 fraction, which was CD45RO-negative and positively selected for CCR7. Clones were sequenced by immunoSEQ multiplex PCR, and TCRdb holds only the in-frame ones, with some missing. Among nearly 2 million clones listed, over 85% were seen once. Sequenced: naive CD8+ T cells sorted from blood. Receptors were obtained from a man younger than 35 in good health.

The table lists this clone with a count of one. The chain is built from TRBV7-2 and TRBJ2-5, with 8 bases matching TRBD2. The trim removed 3 bases at V and 4 bases at J, leaving 7 bases unmatched. Germline CDR1 SGHTA, CDR2 FQGNSA. There are 15 residues in the CDR3. This CDR3 is CASSLLRGVAETQYF. The CDR3 nucleotides read TGTGCCAGCAGCTTGTTGCGGGGGGTAGCAGAGACCCAGTACTTC.

Comment on this clone: The sample contains more than one DNA sequence encoding this CDR3. The chain carries TRBV7-6 and TRBJ2-7; 7 bases are a match to TRBD1. The CDR3 covers 13 residues. Per the germline V gene, CDR1 is SGHVS and CDR2 is FNYEAQ. Unmatched junction bases numbered 5, after V lost 5 bases and J lost 4 bases. CDR3 coding DNA: TGTGCCAGCAGCCCCGGACAGGTTTACGAGCAGTACTTC. Translating it yields CASSPGQVYEQYF. The entire variable domain, with the rest obtained from reference TRBV7-6 and TRBJ2-7, is as follows: GAGVSQSPRYKVTKRGQDVALRCDPISGHVSLYWYRQALGQGPEFLTYFNYEAQQDKSGLPNDRFSAERPEGSISTLTIQRTEQRDSAMYRCASSPGQVYEQYFGPGTRLTVT.

In DNA form, the CDR3 reads TGTGCCAGCAGCTTATTCTCAGGGACTGGAAACACCATATATTTT. Translation gives CASSLFSGTGNTIYF. The chain carries TRBV13 and TRBJ1-3; tentatively, D is TRBD1 (5 bases). The germline V gene encodes CDR1 PRHDT and CDR2 FYEKMQ (reference sequence). The length of the CDR3 is 15 residues. Deletions cut 2 bases from V and 2 bases from J, with 10 bases between.

This clone showed up just once. This chain links TRBV21-1 with TRBJ2-5. TRBV21-1 is tagged as a pseudogene. The CDR3 has 16 residues. In DNA form, the CDR3 reads TGTGCCAGCAGCAAATTAGGGGGGCGAGGTAGAGAGACCCAGTACTTC. It codes for CASSKLGGRGRETQYF.

The chain links TRBV11-2 to TRBJ1-4, with D possibly being TRBD1 (5 bases). The CDR3 is made up of 14 amino acids. Trimming removed 6 bases at V and 6 bases at J, with 14 bases between. The V gene's germline CDR1 is SGHAT and CDR2 FQNNGV. CDR3 in amino acids: CASRDGGGDEKLFF. The CDR3 DNA is TGTGCCAGCAGGGACGGGGGAGGCGATGAAAAACTGTTTTTT.

The genes are TRBV12-5 and TRBJ2-1; 11 bases line up with TRBD2. This CDR3 has 17 amino acids. The germline V gene has CDR1 LGHNT and CDR2 FRNRAP. V shed 5 bases and J 4 bases; nucleotides not matched to a gene: 10. CDR3 loop: CASGPSSGGGLYNEQFF. CDR3 in DNA: TGTGCTAGTGGTCCCAGTAGCGGGGGGGGCCTATACAATGAGCAGTTCTTC. Filled out from reference TRBV12-5 and TRBJ2-1, the complete variable domain reads DARVTQTPRHKVTEMGQEVTMRCQPILGHNTVFWYRQTMMQGLELLAYFRNRAPLDDSGMPKDRFSAEMPDATLATLKIQPSEPRDSAVYFCASGPSSGGGLYNEQFFGPGTRLTVL.

The genes are TRBV18 and TRBJ2-1; D is undetermined. Trimming left V 0 bases short and J 8 bases short, with 5 bases between. CDR3 length equals 12 residues. The germline CDR1 and CDR2 sequences are KGHSH and LQKENI. The CDR3 here is CASSPPRDEQFF. As DNA, the CDR3 is TGTGCCAGCTCACCACCCCGAGATGAGCAGTTCTTC.

V and J are TRBV6-6 and TRBJ1-3, with no clear D. The CDR3 sequence is 11 residues long. V dropped 5 bases and J dropped 2 bases, with 1 base sitting between them. Germline V CDR1 and CDR2: MNHNY, SVGAGI (reference sequence). The CDR3 sequence: CASSAGNTIYF. For the CDR3, the DNA is TGTGCCAGCAGTGCTGGAAACACCATATATTTT.

The chain carries TRBV6-1 and TRBJ2-2; 8 bases align to TRBD1. Germline CDR1 reads MNHNS; CDR2 reads SASEGT. The CDR3 is 13 residues long. After removal of 6 bases from V and 6 bases from J, the junction contained 3 bases not matched to a gene. CDR3 protein: CASRSTGAGELFF. For the CDR3, the DNA is TGTGCCAGCAGATCGACAGGGGCCGGGGAGCTGTTTTTT.

This chain links TRBV7-9 with TRBJ2-1, with TRBD2 matching over 13 bases. The V gene end was trimmed by 6 bases and the J gene end by 8 bases; junction bases not matched to a gene: 7. Germline loops: CDR1 SEHNR, CDR2 FQNEAQ (reference sequence). The CDR3 loop spans 15 amino acids. CDR3 bases: TGTGCCAGCAGGCCTACTAGCGGGGGGGCCGATGAGCAGTTCTTC. Protein: CASRPTSGGADEQFF.